The rows below give T cell receptor beta chains drawn from one sample of a study of CD8 T cells in ankylosing spondylitis. TCRdb analysed the 5' RACE reads with MiXCR anew, one entry per CDR3 protein. This sample has 75,000 to 95,000 distinct CDR3 sequences; roughly 9% occur once, and the top ten carry approximately 30%. The sequencing input was blood, either unsorted or a sorted T cell fraction (not recorded which). The receptors originated from a male donor with ankylosing spondylitis. Both conserved end residues are part of each CDR3. The D gene is left open where the match is weak. Part of the rows lack a size; the others show once, few, many or a class for expanded clones.

j_gene	abundance	v_gene	d_gene	CDR3aa	CDR3nt
TRBJ2-3	NA	TRBV2	TRBD1	CASSFLGQNTDTQYF	TGTGCCAGCAGCTTCCTGGGACAGAACACAGATACGCAGTATTTT
TRBJ2-1	many	TRBV7-9	NA	CASSFEVPGPYNEQFF	TGTGCCAGCAGCTTTGAGGTCCCAGGACCCTACAATGAGCAGTTCTTC
TRBJ1-1	NA	TRBV7-2	NA	CASSLTWTVMNTEAFF	TGTGCCAGCAGCCTCACCTGGACAGTTATGAACACTGAAGCTTTCTTT
TRBJ2-1	many	TRBV28	NA	CASFRIGYEQFF	TGTGCCAGCTTCCGGATAGGCTATGAGCAGTTCTTC
TRBJ2-7	many	TRBV29-1	TRBD1	CSVVSGQGVKTYEQYF	TGCAGCGTTGTGTCGGGACAGGGGGTAAAAACCTACGAGCAGTACTTC
TRBJ1-2	many	TRBV20-1	NA	CSARDSQDYGYTF	TGCAGTGCTAGAGATAGCCAGGACTATGGCTACACCTTC
TRBJ2-1	NA	TRBV6-5	TRBD2	CASSYSGTSASSYNEQFF	TGTGCCAGCAGTTACTCGGGGACTAGCGCCAGCTCCTACAATGAGCAGTTCTTC
TRBJ2-7	NA	TRBV5-5	TRBD1	CASSFGTGNYEQYF	TGTGCCAGCAGCTTTGGGACAGGTAACTACGAGCAGTACTTC
TRBJ1-1	few	TRBV12-3/TRBV12-4	TRBD1	CASSSSTGRNTEAFF	TGTGCCAGCAGTTCATCGACAGGGAGGAACACTGAAGCTTTCTTT
TRBJ2-7	few	TRBV10-2	NA	CASSESDEQYF	TGCGCCAGCAGTGAGTCTGACGAGCAGTACTTC
TRBJ2-2	few	TRBV7-9	TRBD1	CASSFRDSYTGELFF	TGTGCCAGCAGCTTCCGGGACAGCTACACCGGGGAGCTGTTTTTT
TRBJ2-5	few	TRBV7-9	NA	CASSLAHGGQETQYF	TGTGCCAGCAGCTTAGCGCATGGCGGTCAAGAGACCCAGTACTTC
TRBJ1-2	many	TRBV12-3/TRBV12-4	NA	CASRPAAHGYTF	TGTGCCAGCAGACCCGCCGCGCATGGCTACACCTTC
TRBJ2-1	many	TRBV12-3/TRBV12-4	TRBD2	CASGLAGVGAEQFF	TGTGCCAGCGGTCTGGCGGGAGTAGGAGCTGAGCAGTTCTTC
TRBJ2-2	few	TRBV24-1	NA	CATEDTGELFF	TGTGCCACCGAGGACACCGGGGAGCTGTTTTTT
TRBJ2-2	many	TRBV25-1	NA	CASRGAVGELFF	TGTGCCAGCAGGGGGGCTGTCGGGGAGCTGTTTTTT
TRBJ1-5	many	TRBV9	NA	CASSVGAANQPQHF	TGTGCCAGCAGCGTAGGCGCAGCTAATCAGCCCCAGCATTTT
TRBJ2-1	many	TRBV12-3/TRBV12-4	NA	CASSPTTVYNEQFF	TGTGCCAGCAGTCCCACGACAGTTTACAATGAGCAGTTCTTC
TRBJ2-3	NA	TRBV27	NA	CASSLSKGGNTQYF	TGTGCCAGCAGTTTATCGAAGGGAGGCAATACGCAGTATTTT
TRBJ2-5	few	TRBV7-9	TRBD1	CASSLRTGLQETQYF	TGTGCCAGCAGCCTTCGGACAGGCCTCCAAGAGACCCAGTACTTC
TRBJ2-3	many	TRBV20-1	NA	CSARIAGTTYPDTQYF	TGCAGTGCTAGAATAGCTGGGACAACTTACCCAGATACGCAGTATTTT
TRBJ2-5	NA	TRBV3-1	TRBD1	CASSQADRASRLGETQYF	TGTGCCAGCAGCCAGGCAGACAGGGCCTCTCGTCTAGGGGAGACCCAGTACTTC
TRBJ1-1	few	TRBV4-1	TRBD1	CASSQSGGLTEAFF	TGCGCCAGCAGCCAATCAGGGGGCTTGACTGAAGCTTTCTTT
TRBJ2-1	NA	TRBV20-1	TRBD2	CSARDSSGRVESYNEQFF	TGCAGTGCTAGAGATTCTAGCGGGAGGGTAGAATCTTACAATGAGCAGTTCTTC
TRBJ2-7	few	TRBV29-1	TRBD1	CSVRDRGQNEQYF	TGCAGCGTGAGGGACAGGGGGCAAAACGAGCAGTACTTC
TRBJ2-1	many	TRBV20-1	TRBD2	CSPRQLAGMNEQFF	TGCAGTCCCCGGCAACTAGCGGGAATGAATGAGCAGTTCTTC
TRBJ2-1	few	TRBV9	TRBD2	CASSSTSEYNEQFF	TGTGCCAGCAGCTCTACTAGCGAATACAATGAGCAGTTCTTC
TRBJ2-7	NA	TRBV7-9	NA	CASVGSLRDEQYF	TGTGCCAGCGTGGGAAGTTTGAGGGACGAGCAGTACTTC
TRBJ2-3	many	TRBV27	NA	CASSPGRTDTQYF	TGTGCCAGCAGTCCGGGCCGCACAGATACGCAGTATTTT
TRBJ2-3	many	TRBV6-2/TRBV6-3	NA	CASSYSSFTDTQYF	TGTGCCAGCAGTTACTCCTCGTTCACAGATACGCAGTATTTT
TRBJ2-6	NA	TRBV11-2	NA	CASSLDDVTTSGANVLTF	TGTGCCAGCAGCTTAGATGATGTCACCACCTCTGGGGCCAACGTCCTGACTTTC
TRBJ2-1	many	TRBV27	NA	CASSLMGAHSEQFF	TGTGCCAGCAGTTTAATGGGGGCCCACAGTGAGCAGTTCTTC
TRBJ1-5	NA	TRBV9	NA	CASSAGRGAGQPQHF	TGTGCCAGCAGCGCAGGACGGGGGGCTGGGCAGCCCCAGCATTTT
TRBJ2-7	few	TRBV4-1	TRBD2	CASSHSGTSGDEQYF	TGCGCCAGCAGCCACAGCGGGACTAGCGGGGACGAGCAGTACTTC
TRBJ2-7	many	TRBV27	NA	CASSRVAYEQYF	TGTGCCAGCAGTAGGGTGGCCTACGAGCAGTACTTC
TRBJ2-7	NA	TRBV3-1	TRBD2	CASSPSTSGNYEQYF	TGTGCCAGCAGCCCTTCAACTAGCGGGAATTACGAGCAGTACTTC
TRBJ1-1	NA	TRBV7-9	TRBD1	CASSSTGTLEAFF	TGTGCCAGCAGCTCGACAGGGACCCTTGAAGCTTTCTTT
TRBJ1-3	NA	TRBV5-4	NA	CASSNDRTLSGNTIYF	TGTGCCAGCAGCAACGACAGGACCCTCTCTGGAAACACCATATATTTT
TRBJ1-1	few	TRBV7-9	TRBD1	CASSSGQGRDTEAFF	TGTGCCAGCAGCTCGGGACAGGGGCGGGACACTGAAGCTTTCTTT
TRBJ2-2	once	TRBV9	TRBD2	CASSGGLAGGPPGELFF	TGTGCCAGCAGCGGCGGACTAGCGGGAGGGCCCCCCGGGGAGCTGTTTTTT
TRBJ1-4	few	TRBV7-9	NA	CASSLAAGGPNEKLFF	TGTGCCAGCAGCTTAGCGGCTGGCGGTCCTAATGAAAAACTGTTTTTT